Below, 25 T cell receptor beta chains from the same sample are listed, as sequenced in a study of beta chain features in type 1 diabetes. What was sequenced were expressed TCRB transcripts, since all of the isolated RNA had been reverse transcribed. The assay was immunoSEQ multiplex PCR, and TCRdb's table has in-frame clones only and misses some. The sample yields approximately 40,000 clones, 50% seen once. The specimen was stem cell memory CD4+ T cells from blood. Source of these receptors: a woman in her thirties in good health.

Only a few counts were recorded for this clone. Written as DNA, the CDR3 is TGTGCCAGCAGTTTCCCATACCCGGGACAGGGGGACACCGGGGAGCTGTTTTTT. Encoded protein: CASSFPYPGQGDTGELFF. The chain uses TRBV28 and TRBJ2-2; TRBD1 aligns across 11 bases. Germline V CDR1 and CDR2: MDHEN, SYDVKM. V was clipped by 3 bases and J by 3 bases; unmatched bases: 9. The CDR3 runs 18 residues.

V usage is TRBV5-4 and J usage is TRBJ2-1, with 11 positions matching TRBD1. Germline values: CDR1 SGHNT, CDR2 YYREEE (reference sequence). V lost 4 bases to trimming and J lost 10 bases; unmatched junction nucleotides: 16. The CDR3 totals 17 residues. Here the CDR3 reads CASSPTGGQGAVWEQFF. CDR3 DNA sequence: TGTGCCAGCAGCCCAACCGGTGGACAGGGGGCGGTGTGGGAGCAGTTCTTC.

This chain uses TRBV28 with TRBJ2-7; 8 positions agree with TRBD1. V gave up 6 bases and J gave up 2 bases; unmatched junction bases: 6. Germline V CDR1 and CDR2: MDHEN, SYDVKM. This CDR3 is 14 amino acids long. The CDR3 DNA sequence: TGTGCCAGCAGCCTACAGGGGGGCACCTACGAGCAGTACTTC. It specifies CASSLQGGTYEQYF.

The V and J genes are TRBV11-1 and TRBJ2-1, with D tentatively TRBD2 (6 bases). The CDR3 runs to 16 residues. V dropped 5 bases and J dropped 6 bases, with 20 bases sitting between them. The germline gives CDR1 SGHAT, CDR2 FQDESV (reference sequence). In DNA, the CDR3 is TGTGCCAGCAGCCCGCGGTCGGGAGTAGTGGGCAATGAGCAGTTCTTC. It yields the protein CASSPRSGVVGNEQFF.

As to this clone: This is likely a read error, given that the CDR3 carries no conserved phenylalanine or tryptophan at its end. CDR3 residues: CASSPGQLGNQPQHS. DNA of the CDR3: TGTGCCAGCTCACCAGGACAGTTGGGCAATCAGCCCCAGCATTCT. The gene calls are TRBV18 and TRBJ1-5; D possibly corresponds to TRBD1 (6 bases). Germline values: CDR1 KGHSH, CDR2 LQKENI. V lost 2 bases and J 2 bases, leaving 10 bases between the germline ends. The CDR3 extends over 15 amino acids.

This rearrangement joins TRBV28 to TRBJ2-1; 9 positions match TRBD2. Looked up from germline, CDR1 is MDHEN and CDR2 is SYDVKM. The trim removed 6 bases at V and 3 bases at J, leaving 6 bases unmatched. The length of the CDR3 is 15 residues. The CDR3 here is CASRLGLAYYNEQFF. The CDR3, as DNA: TGTGCCAGCAGACTAGGACTAGCGTACTACAATGAGCAGTTCTTC.

This chain uses TRBV7-2 with TRBJ2-7; weak D call: TRBD2 (6 bases). The CDR3 contains 16 residues. The germline V and J ends were trimmed by 4 bases and 1 base, with 17 bases remaining between them. Germline values: CDR1 SGHTA, CDR2 FQGNSA. The CDR3 loop reads CASSYGGVGRSYEQYF. DNA for the CDR3: TGTGCCAGCAGCTACGGGGGAGTGGGAAGGTCCTACGAGCAGTACTTC. Filled out from reference TRBV7-2 and TRBJ2-7, the complete variable domain reads GAGVSQSPSNKVTEKGKDVELRCDPISGHTALYWYRQSLGQGLEFLIYFQGNSAPDKSGLPSDRFSAERTGGSVSTLTIQRTQQEDSAVYLCASSYGGVGRSYEQYFGPGTRLTVT.

This clone was recorded once. The rearrangement links TRBV4-1 to TRBJ2-5, with TRBD1 matching over 8 bases. This CDR3 contains 15 residues. Germline CDR1 MGHRA, CDR2 YSYEKL. With 4 bases clipped from V and 4 bases from J, the junction kept 8 bases outside the gene matches. CDR3 DNA: TGCGCCAGCAGCCCCACGGACAGGGTAGGAGAGACCCAGTACTTC. Its translation is CASSPTDRVGETQYF.

The CDR3, as DNA: TGTGCCAGCAGCCAGGCGAGCTCCTACAATGAGCAGTTCTTC. Translation: CASSQASSYNEQFF. The chain couples TRBV7-2 to TRBJ2-1, with D unclear. CDR3 length: 14 amino acids. Germline V CDR1 and CDR2: SGHTA, FQGNSA. V lost 5 bases and J 0 bases, leaving 8 bases between the germline ends.

The genes are TRBV4-1 and TRBJ2-1; 10 bases line up with TRBD2. Trimming at V came to 1 base and at J to 6 bases, leaving 3 bases not matched to a gene. The CDR3 extends over 15 amino acids. Germline lookup yields CDR1 MGHRA and CDR2 YSYEKL. CDR3 loop: CASSQGTSGPNEQFF. CDR3 coding DNA: TGCGCCAGCAGCCAAGGGACTAGCGGCCCCAATGAGCAGTTCTTC.

The J gene is TRBJ2-5, the V gene TRBV28; D perhaps matches TRBD2 (5 bases). This CDR3 has 15 residues. Germline V gene lookup returns CDR1 MDHEN and CDR2 SYDVKM. V lost 0 bases and J lost 5, with 13 bases in between. This chain's CDR3 is CASSLWSGVVETQYF. In DNA form, the CDR3 reads TGTGCCAGCAGTTTATGGTCCGGGGTTGTGGAGACCCAGTACTTC.

CDR3 nucleotide sequence: TGCGCCAGCAGGGACAACTACGAGCAGTACTTC. Translating gives CASRDNYEQYF. V and J are TRBV5-1 and TRBJ2-7, with D possibly TRBD1 on 5 matching bases. The CDR3 runs 11 residues. The V gene lost 5 bases and the J gene lost 3 bases, with 6 bases spanning the gap. Germline V gene sequence: CDR1 SGHRS, CDR2 YFSETQ.

The count of this clone is one. The rearrangement joins TRBV2 to TRBJ2-5; tentative D call: TRBD2 (6 bases). The CDR3 loop spans 14 amino acids. Between the trimmed V and J ends, which lost 2 bases and 5 bases, there was a span of 12 bases. Germline V gives CDR1 SNHLY, CDR2 FYNNEI. The CDR3 bases are TGTGCCAGCAGTGAACGCAGAGGGAGGGAGACCCAGTACTTC. Protein product: CASSERRGRETQYF.

This chain links TRBV7-9 with TRBJ2-1, with 13 bases fitting TRBD2. Germline values: CDR1 SEHNR, CDR2 FQNEAQ (reference sequence). This CDR3 is 18 amino acids long. V shed 5 bases, J shed 8 bases, and the junction held 15 bases outside the gene matches. Here the CDR3 DNA reads TGTGCCAGCAGCCATCGGACTAGCGGGAGCGGGAATTTAGATGAGCAGTTCTTC. Protein product: CASSHRTSGSGNLDEQFF.

This clone occurred a few times. The genes are TRBV25-1 and TRBJ1-1, with 9 bases fitting TRBD1. J lost 4 bases, V lost 8 bases, and 8 bases had no gene match. Germline CDR1 is MGHDK and CDR2 is SYGVNS. The CDR3 runs to 14 residues. CDR3 amino acids: CASARTGEFTEAFF. The CDR3 nucleotides are TGTGCCAGCGCTCGGACAGGGGAGTTCACTGAAGCTTTCTTT.

In its sample, this clone was seen a few times. The rearrangement links TRBV9 to TRBJ2-5, with 10 nucleotides matching TRBD2. CDR3 length: 15 amino acids. Germline V CDR1 and CDR2: SGDLS, YYNGEE. Trimming took 0 bases from V and 4 from J; bases not matched to a gene: 3. The CDR3 protein is CASSVGPSGRETQYF. The CDR3 DNA reads as TGTGCCAGCAGCGTAGGGCCTAGCGGGAGAGAGACCCAGTACTTC.

This clone was counted between two and nine times. The V gene is TRBV9, the J gene TRBJ2-3; 13 bases are a match to TRBD2. This CDR3 is built from 16 residues. Per the germline V gene, CDR1 is SGDLS and CDR2 is YYNGEE. J was trimmed by 5 bases and V by 4 bases; bases with no gene match: 7. CDR3 nucleotide sequence: TGTGCCAGCAGCCCAAGCGGGACTAGCGGGATAGATACGCAGTATTTT. Translated: CASSPSGTSGIDTQYF.

The genes are TRBV6-5 and TRBJ2-5, with D perhaps matching TRBD1 (6 bases). The CDR3 has 13 amino acids. Trimming took off 6 bases at V and 5 bases at J, with 13 bases between the two ends. From germline, CDR1 is MNHEY and CDR2 SVGAGI. Here the CDR3 reads CASREGGGETQYF. In nucleotides, the CDR3 is TGTGCCAGCAGGGAAGGGGGTGGGGAGACCCAGTACTTC.

The sample holds a few counts of this clone. The chain has TRBV18 and TRBJ1-2; unclear D gene. The germline V gene has CDR1 KGHSH and CDR2 LQKENI. This CDR3 is 15 amino acids long. Trimming removed 0 bases at V and 2 bases at J, with 10 bases between. CDR3 sequence: CASSPPNRENYGYTF. The DNA of the CDR3 is TGTGCCAGCTCACCACCGAATAGAGAAAACTATGGCTACACCTTC.

The chain carries TRBV6-5 and TRBJ2-1, with 10 positions matching TRBD1. CDR1 MNHEY and CDR2 SVGAGI come from the germline V gene. The CDR3 spans 15 residues. The V and J ends lost 6 bases and 4 bases, in that order; junction bases with no gene match: 6. In DNA, the CDR3 is TGTGCCAGCAGGTCCGACAGGGGGCATTACAATGAGCAGTTCTTC. This codes for CASRSDRGHYNEQFF.

The V and J genes are TRBV18 and TRBJ2-7; D may be TRBD1 (6 bases). V lost 4 bases and J 5 bases, leaving 12 bases between the germline ends. CDR1 KGHSH and CDR2 LQKENI come from the germline V gene. The CDR3 sequence is 13 residues long. CDR3 in DNA: TGTGCCAGCTCACATCGGGCAGGGGACGAGCAGTACTTC. This gives the protein CASSHRAGDEQYF.

The rearrangement links TRBV2 to TRBJ2-2; 9 bases align to TRBD2. Trimming cost V 9 bases and J 5 bases; bases outside gene matches: 7. The CDR3 length is 14 residues. Germline-derived CDR1 and CDR2 are SNHLY and FYNNEI. The CDR3 nucleotides read TGTGCCAGTATTAGCGGGAGTAGTACCGGGGAGCTGTTTTTT. This gives the protein CASISGSSTGELFF.

The chain links TRBV7-3 to TRBJ2-3; the match to TRBD2 covers 8 bases. From germline, CDR1 is SGHTA and CDR2 FQGTGA. The ends lost 5 bases at V and 1 base at J; junction bases unmatched: 23. The CDR3 totals 21 residues. CDR3 sequence: CASSPHGRLAGGWGRTDTQYF. CDR3 nucleotide sequence: TGTGCCAGCAGCCCCCATGGCCGGCTTGCGGGAGGATGGGGACGCACAGATACGCAGTATTTT.

V usage is TRBV4-3 and J usage is TRBJ1-1, with a tentative D call TRBD1 (5 bases). V was clipped by 5 bases and J by 1 base, with 11 bases between them. This CDR3 is 14 amino acids long. Germline values: CDR1 LGHNA, CDR2 YSLEER. The CDR3 is CASSYRGSNTEAFF. The CDR3 DNA is TGCGCCAGCAGCTACCGGGGGTCGAACACTGAAGCTTTCTTT.

The V call is TRBV28, the J call TRBJ1-2; 7 bases fit TRBD1. Trimming removed 6 bases from V and 13 bases from J; junction bases left unmatched: 17. There are 14 residues in the CDR3. CDR1 is MDHEN, CDR2 SYDVKM, per germline. The chain's CDR3 is CASSRSQASTGPTF. CDR3 sequence (DNA): TGTGCCAGCAGCCGTTCGCAGGCTTCGACAGGGCCCACCTTC.